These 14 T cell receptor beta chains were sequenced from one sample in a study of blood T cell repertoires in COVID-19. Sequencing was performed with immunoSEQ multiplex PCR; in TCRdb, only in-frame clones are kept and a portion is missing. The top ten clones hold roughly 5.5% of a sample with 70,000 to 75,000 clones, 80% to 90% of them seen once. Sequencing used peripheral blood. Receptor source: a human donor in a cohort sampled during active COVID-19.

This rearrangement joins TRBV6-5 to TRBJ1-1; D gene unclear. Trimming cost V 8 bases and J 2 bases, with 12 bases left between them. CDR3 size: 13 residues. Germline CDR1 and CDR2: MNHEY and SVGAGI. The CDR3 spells CASGAGKNTEAFF. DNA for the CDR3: TGTGCCAGCGGCGCCGGGAAAAACACTGAAGCTTTCTTT.

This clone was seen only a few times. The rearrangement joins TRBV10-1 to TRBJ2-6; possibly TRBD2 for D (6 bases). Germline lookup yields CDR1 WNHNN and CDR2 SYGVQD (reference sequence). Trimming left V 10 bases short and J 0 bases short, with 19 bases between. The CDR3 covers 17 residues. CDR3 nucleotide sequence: TGCGCCAACCCAACCTCGGGGGAAAGCTCTGGGGCCAACGTCCTGACTTTC. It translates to CANPTSGESSGANVLTF.

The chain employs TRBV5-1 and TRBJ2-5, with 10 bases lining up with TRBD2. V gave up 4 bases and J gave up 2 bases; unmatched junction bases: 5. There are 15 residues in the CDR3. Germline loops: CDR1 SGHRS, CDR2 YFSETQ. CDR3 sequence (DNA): TGCGCCAGCAGCCCCACGACTAGCGGGCAAGAGACCCAGTACTTC. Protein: CASSPTTSGQETQYF.

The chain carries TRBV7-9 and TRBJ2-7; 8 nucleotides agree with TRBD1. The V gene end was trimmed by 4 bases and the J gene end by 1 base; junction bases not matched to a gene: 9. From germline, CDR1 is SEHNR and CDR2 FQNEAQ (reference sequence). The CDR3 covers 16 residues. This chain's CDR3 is CASSSTQGAGSYEQYF. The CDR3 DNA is TGTGCCAGCAGCTCGACGCAGGGGGCCGGGTCCTACGAGCAGTACTTC.

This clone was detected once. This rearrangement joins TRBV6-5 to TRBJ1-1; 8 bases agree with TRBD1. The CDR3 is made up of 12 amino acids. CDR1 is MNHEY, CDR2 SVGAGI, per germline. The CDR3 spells CTGGTVNTEAFF. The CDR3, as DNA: TGTACAGGGGGGACAGTGAACACTGAAGCTTTCTTT.

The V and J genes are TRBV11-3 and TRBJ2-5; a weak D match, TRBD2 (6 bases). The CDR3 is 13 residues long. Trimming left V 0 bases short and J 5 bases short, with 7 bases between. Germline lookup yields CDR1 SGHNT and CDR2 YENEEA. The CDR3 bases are TGTGCCAGCAGCTTAGAAGGGAGGGAGACCCAGTACTTC. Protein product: CASSLEGRETQYF.

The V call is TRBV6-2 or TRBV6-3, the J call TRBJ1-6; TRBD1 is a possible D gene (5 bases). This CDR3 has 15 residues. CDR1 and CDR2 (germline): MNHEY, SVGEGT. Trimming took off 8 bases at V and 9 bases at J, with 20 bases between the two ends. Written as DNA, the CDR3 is TGTGCCAGCGGCCGCCCCTCCAGAGACAGTTCACCCCTCCACTTT. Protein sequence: CASGRPSRDSSPLHF.

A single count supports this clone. CDR3 sequence: CASSLSGTRENTIYF. DNA of the CDR3: TGTGCCAGCAGCTTGAGCGGGACTCGAGAAAACACCATATATTTT. The chain combines TRBV5-5 with TRBJ1-3, with a possible D match to TRBD1 (5 bases). The CDR3 totals 15 residues. The V gene lost 1 base and the J gene lost 6 bases, with 14 bases spanning the gap. Germline lookup yields CDR1 SGHKS and CDR2 YYEKEE (reference sequence). The full variable domain, its missing parts supplied by reference TRBV5-5 and TRBJ1-3, is DAGVTQSPTHLIKTRGQQVTLRCSPISGHKSVSWYQQVLGQGPQFIFQYYEKEERGRGNFPDRFSARQFPNYSSELNVNALLLGDSALYLCASSLSGTRENTIYFGEGSWLTVV.

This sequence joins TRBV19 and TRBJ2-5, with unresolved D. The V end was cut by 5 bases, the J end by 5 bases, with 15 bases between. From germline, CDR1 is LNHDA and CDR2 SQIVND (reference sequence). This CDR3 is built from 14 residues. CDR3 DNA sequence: TGTGCCAGTAGTTTTGGGCAGGCCCAGGAGACCCAGTACTTC. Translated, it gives CASSFGQAQETQYF.

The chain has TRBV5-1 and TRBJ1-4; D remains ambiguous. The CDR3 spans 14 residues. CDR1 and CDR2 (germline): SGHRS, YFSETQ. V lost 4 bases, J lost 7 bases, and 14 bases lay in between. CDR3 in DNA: TGCGCCAGCAGCCTCGGGTTCGCGGGTGAAAAACTGTTTTTT. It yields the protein CASSLGFAGEKLFF.

CDR3 sequence: CASSTTTDTQYF. CDR3 coding DNA: TGTGCCAGCAGCACGACAACAGATACGCAGTATTTT. V usage is TRBV28 and J usage is TRBJ2-3; D is unresolved. The CDR3 consists of 12 residues. V gave up 6 bases and J gave up 3 bases, with 7 bases separating them. Germline V gives CDR1 MDHEN, CDR2 SYDVKM.

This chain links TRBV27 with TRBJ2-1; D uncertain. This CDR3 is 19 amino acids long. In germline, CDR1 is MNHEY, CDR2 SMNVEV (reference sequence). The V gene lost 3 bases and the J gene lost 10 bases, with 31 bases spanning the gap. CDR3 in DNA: TGTGCCAGCAGTTTGTCCTCTGGGCAGGCAGTAACCACCGTTGGAGAGCAGTTCTTC. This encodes CASSLSSGQAVTTVGEQFF.

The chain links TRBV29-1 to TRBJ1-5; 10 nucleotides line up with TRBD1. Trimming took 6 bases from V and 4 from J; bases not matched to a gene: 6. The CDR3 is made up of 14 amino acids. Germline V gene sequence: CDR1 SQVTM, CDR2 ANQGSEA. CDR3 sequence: CSVRDRGRNQPQHF. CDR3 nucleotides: TGCAGCGTCCGAGACAGGGGGCGGAATCAGCCCCAGCATTTT. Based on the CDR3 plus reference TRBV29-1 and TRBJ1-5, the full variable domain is SAVISQKPSRDICQRGTSLTIQCQVDSQVTMMFWYRQQPGQSLTLIATANQGSEATYESGFVIDKFPISRPNLTFSTLTVSNMSPEDSSIYLCSVRDRGRNQPQHFGDGTRLSIL.

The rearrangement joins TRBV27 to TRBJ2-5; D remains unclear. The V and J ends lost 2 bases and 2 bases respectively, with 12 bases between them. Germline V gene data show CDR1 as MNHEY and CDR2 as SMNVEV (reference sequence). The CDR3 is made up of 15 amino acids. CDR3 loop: CASSLRDTIQETQYF. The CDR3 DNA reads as TGTGCCAGCAGTTTACGAGACACCATTCAAGAGACCCAGTACTTC.